A selection of T cell receptor beta chains follows, all from one sample in a study of shared T cell receptors in the human thymus. Profiling relied on immunoSEQ multiplex PCR, and the TCRdb table lists in-frame clones only, not all of them. The sample carries roughly 560,000 clones, about four fifths recorded once. These sequences were also reported in another study, on human thymus T cells.

Sequencing was done on a sample of thymocytes. These receptors were obtained from a boy under two years old with a congenital heart defect. Each CDR3 is given with its conserved first and last residue. Not every row has a clone size; where given, it reads once, few, many or a size class.

TRBV11-2	TRBJ2-7	few	CASSLDPGSSYEQYF
TRBV5-1	TRBJ2-6	-	CASSFYSPGANVLTF
TRBV27	TRBJ2-4	-	CASSLMNPILTKNIQYF
TRBV7-9	TRBJ2-5	-	CASSFSHDRSSYF
TRBV14	TRBJ1-4	few	CASSQDLFSTNEKLFF
TRBV15	TRBJ2-3	once	CATSRWVGGDTQYF
TRBV7-9	TRBJ2-3	-	CASSSSGNTDTQYF
TRBV27	TRBJ1-4	-	CASSLANGANEKLFF
TRBV5-4	TRBJ1-2	-	CASRKARREGGYTF
TRBV7-2	TRBJ2-1	once	CASSRNPIRGEGHNEQFF
TRBV6-6	TRBJ1-2	few	CASSSRVMGGSYTF
TRBV4-1	TRBJ2-5	-	CASSQDGAGGQETQYF
TRBV2	TRBJ1-5	-	CASSDSAGGNQPQHF
TRBV28	TRBJ1-3	once	CASSTRQGAGNTIYF
TRBV2	TRBJ1-2	-	CASSAGQINYGYTF
TRBV25-1	TRBJ2-2	-	CASSTLRGELFF
TRBV28	TRBJ2-1	-	CASSTSKDQQFF
TRBV9	TRBJ2-1	few	CASSVVSASGRAGSSYNEQFF
TRBV28	TRBJ1-5	-	CASSTGSQPQHF